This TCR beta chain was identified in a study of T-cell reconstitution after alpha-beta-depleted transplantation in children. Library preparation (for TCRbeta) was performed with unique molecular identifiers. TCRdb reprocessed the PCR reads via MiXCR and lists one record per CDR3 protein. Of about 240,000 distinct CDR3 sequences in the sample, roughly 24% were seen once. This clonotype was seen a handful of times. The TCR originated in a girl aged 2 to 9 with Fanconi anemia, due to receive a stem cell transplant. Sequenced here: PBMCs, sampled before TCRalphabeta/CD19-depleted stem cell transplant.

This chain's CDR3 is CASNAGAQDDEQFF. CDR3 coding DNA: TGTGCCAGCAACGCGGGGGCGCAAGATGATGAGCAGTTCTTC. V usage is TRBV13 and J usage is TRBJ2-1; a possible D gene is TRBD2 (7 bases). Germline values: CDR1 PRHDT, CDR2 FYEKMQ (reference sequence). This CDR3 comprises 14 residues. The V gene lost 7 bases and the J gene lost 8 bases, with 18 bases spanning the gap. Full variable domain (remainder filled in from reference TRBV13 and TRBJ2-1): AAGVIQSPRHLIKEKRETATLKCYPIPRHDTVYWYQQGPGQDPQFLISFYEKMQSDKGSIPDRFSAQQFSDYHSELNMSSLELGDSALYFCASNAGAQDDEQFFGPGTRLTVL.